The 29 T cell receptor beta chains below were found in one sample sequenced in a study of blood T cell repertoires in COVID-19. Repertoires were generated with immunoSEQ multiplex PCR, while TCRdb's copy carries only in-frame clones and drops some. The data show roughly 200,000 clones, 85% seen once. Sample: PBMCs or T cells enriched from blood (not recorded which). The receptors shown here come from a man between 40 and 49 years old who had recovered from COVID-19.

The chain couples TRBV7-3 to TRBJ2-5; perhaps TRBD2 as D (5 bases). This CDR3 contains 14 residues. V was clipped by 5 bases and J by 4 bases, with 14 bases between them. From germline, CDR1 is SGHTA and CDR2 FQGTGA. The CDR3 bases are TGTGCCAGCAGCATCAACGCGGGTTCAGAGACCCAGTACTTC. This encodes CASSINAGSETQYF.

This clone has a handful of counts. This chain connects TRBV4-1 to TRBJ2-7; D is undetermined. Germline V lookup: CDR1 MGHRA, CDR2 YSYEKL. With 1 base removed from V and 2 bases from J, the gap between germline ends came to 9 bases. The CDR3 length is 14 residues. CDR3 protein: CASSQVKGAYEQYF. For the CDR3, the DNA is TGCGCCAGCAGCCAAGTAAAAGGAGCCTACGAGCAGTACTTC.

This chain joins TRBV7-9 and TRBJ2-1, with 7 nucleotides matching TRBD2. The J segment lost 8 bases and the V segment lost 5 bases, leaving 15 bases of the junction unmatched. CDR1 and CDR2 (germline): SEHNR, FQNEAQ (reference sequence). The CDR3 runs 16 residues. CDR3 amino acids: CASSPHSGTTPHEQFF. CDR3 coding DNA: TGTGCCAGCAGCCCCCATTCCGGGACTACCCCTCATGAGCAGTTCTTC.

This CDR3 is CASSFMGDGNQPQHF. The CDR3 bases are TGTGCCAGCAGCTTTATGGGAGACGGAAATCAGCCCCAGCATTTT. V is TRBV13 and J is TRBJ1-5; unclear D gene. CDR3 length: 15 amino acids. Germline CDR1 reads PRHDT; CDR2 reads FYEKMQ (reference sequence). Trimming took 3 bases from V and 4 from J, leaving 13 bases between them.

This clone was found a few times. The CDR3 here is CASSPGLASTDTQYF. For the CDR3, the DNA is TGCGCCAGCAGCCCGGGACTAGCCAGCACAGATACGCAGTATTTT. The chain couples TRBV4-1 to TRBJ2-3; the match to TRBD2 covers 9 bases. J gave up 0 bases and V 4 bases, and 2 bases lay outside the gene matches. The germline V gene has CDR1 MGHRA and CDR2 YSYEKL. CDR3 size: 15 residues.

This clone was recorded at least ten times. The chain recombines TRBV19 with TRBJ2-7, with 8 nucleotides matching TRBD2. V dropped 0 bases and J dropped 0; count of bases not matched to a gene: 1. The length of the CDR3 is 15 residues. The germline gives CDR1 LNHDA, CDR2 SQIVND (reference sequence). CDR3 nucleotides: TGTGCCAGTAGTATAGAAGCGGGGGACTCCTACGAGCAGTACTTC. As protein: CASSIEAGDSYEQYF.

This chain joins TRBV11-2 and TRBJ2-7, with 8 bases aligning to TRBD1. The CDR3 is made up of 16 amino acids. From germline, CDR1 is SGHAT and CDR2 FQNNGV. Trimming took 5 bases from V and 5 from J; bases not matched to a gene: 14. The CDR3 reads CASSIKRTGWGNEQYF. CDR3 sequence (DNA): TGTGCCAGCAGCATTAAGAGGACAGGGTGGGGAAACGAGCAGTACTTC.

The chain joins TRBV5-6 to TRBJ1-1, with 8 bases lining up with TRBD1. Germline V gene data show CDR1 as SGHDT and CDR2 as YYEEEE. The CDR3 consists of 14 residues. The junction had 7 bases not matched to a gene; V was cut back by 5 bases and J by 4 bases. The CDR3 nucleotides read TGTGCCAGCAGTTACATCGACAGGGGCACTGAAGCTTTCTTT. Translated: CASSYIDRGTEAFF.

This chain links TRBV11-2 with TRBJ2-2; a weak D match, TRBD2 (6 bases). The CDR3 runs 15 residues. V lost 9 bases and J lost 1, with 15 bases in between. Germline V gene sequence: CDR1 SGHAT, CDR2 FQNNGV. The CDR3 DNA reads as TGTGCCAGTAGAAGAGCTAGCGTGAACACCGGGGAGCTGTTTTTT. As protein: CASRRASVNTGELFF.

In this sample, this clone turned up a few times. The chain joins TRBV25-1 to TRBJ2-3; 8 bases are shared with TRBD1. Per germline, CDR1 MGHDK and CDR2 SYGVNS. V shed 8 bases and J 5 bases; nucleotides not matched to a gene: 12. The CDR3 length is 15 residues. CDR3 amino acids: CASEGRGLMRDTQYF. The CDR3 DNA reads TGTGCCAGCGAGGGCAGGGGGCTGATGAGAGATACGCAGTATTTT.

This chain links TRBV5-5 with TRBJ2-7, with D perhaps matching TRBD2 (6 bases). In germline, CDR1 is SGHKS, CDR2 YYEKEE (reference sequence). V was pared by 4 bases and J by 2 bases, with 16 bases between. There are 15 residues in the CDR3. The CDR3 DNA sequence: TGTGCCAGCAGCCCTTTCGTGGGAGGCCCCTACGAGCAGTACTTC. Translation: CASSPFVGGPYEQYF.

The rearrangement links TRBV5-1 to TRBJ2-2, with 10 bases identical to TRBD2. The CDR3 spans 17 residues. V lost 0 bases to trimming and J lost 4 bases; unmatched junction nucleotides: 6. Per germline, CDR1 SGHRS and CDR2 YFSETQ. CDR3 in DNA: TGCGCCAGCAGCTTGGAGCCTAGCGGGAGAGTCACCGGGGAGCTGTTTTTT. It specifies CASSLEPSGRVTGELFF. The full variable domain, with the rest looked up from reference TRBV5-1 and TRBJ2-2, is KAGVTQTPRYLIKTRGQQVTLSCSPISGHRSVSWYQQTPGQGLQFLFEYFSETQRNKGNFPGRFSGRQFSNSRSEMNVSTLELGDSALYLCASSLEPSGRVTGELFFGEGSRLTVL.

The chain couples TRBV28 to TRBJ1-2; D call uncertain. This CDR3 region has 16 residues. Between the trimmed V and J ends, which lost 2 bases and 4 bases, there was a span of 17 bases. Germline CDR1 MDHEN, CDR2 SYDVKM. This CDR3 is CASSLGGSAGVYGYTF. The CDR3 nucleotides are TGTGCCAGCAGTTTAGGAGGTTCCGCCGGGGTCTATGGCTACACCTTC.

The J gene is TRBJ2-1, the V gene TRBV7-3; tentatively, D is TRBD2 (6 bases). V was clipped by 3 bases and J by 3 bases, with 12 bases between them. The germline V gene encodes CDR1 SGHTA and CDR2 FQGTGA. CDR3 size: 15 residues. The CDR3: CASSFFASVYNEQFF. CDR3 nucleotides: TGTGCCAGCAGCTTTTTTGCTAGCGTCTACAATGAGCAGTTCTTC.

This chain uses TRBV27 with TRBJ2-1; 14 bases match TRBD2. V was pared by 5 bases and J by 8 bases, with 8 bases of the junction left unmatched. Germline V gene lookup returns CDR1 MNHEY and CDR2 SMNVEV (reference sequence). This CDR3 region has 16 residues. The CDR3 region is CASSANPGLAGDEQFF. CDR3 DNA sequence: TGTGCCAGCAGTGCAAACCCGGGACTAGCGGGAGATGAGCAGTTCTTC.

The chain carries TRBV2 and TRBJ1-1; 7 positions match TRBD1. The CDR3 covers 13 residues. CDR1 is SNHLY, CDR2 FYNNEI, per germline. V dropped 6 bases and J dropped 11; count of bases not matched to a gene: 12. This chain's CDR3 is CASSERTGNKAFF. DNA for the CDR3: TGTGCCAGCAGCGAGAGGACAGGAAATAAGGCTTTCTTT.

CDR3 sequence (DNA): TGTGCCTGGGTACTAGCGGGAGTGGGTGCGCAGTATTTT. It encodes CAWVLAGVGAQYF. V gene TRBV30 combines with J gene TRBJ2-3; 11 nucleotides align to TRBD2. V shed 5 bases and J 10 bases; nucleotides not matched to a gene: 8. This CDR3 has 13 amino acids. CDR1 is GTSNPN, CDR2 SVGIG, per germline (reference sequence).

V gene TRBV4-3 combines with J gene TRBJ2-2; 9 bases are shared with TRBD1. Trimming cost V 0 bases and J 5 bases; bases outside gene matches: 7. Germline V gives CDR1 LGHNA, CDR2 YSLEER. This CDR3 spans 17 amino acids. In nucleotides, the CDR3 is TGCGCCAGCAGCCAAGAACGGGACAGGGATGGGACCGGGGAGCTGTTTTTT. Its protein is CASSQERDRDGTGELFF.

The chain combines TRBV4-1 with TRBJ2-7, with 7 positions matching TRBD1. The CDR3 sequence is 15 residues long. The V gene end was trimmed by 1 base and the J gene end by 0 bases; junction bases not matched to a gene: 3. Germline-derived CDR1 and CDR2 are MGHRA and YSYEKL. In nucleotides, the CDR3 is TGCGCCAGCAGCCAAGTCTGGGACAGCTCCTACGAGCAGTACTTC. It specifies CASSQVWDSSYEQYF.

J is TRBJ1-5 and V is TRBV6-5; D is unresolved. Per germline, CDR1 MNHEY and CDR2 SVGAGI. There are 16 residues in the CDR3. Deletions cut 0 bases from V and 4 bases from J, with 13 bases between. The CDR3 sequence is CASSYSVNRGNQPQHF. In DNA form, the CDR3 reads TGTGCCAGCAGTTACTCGGTGAACCGAGGGAATCAGCCCCAGCATTTT.

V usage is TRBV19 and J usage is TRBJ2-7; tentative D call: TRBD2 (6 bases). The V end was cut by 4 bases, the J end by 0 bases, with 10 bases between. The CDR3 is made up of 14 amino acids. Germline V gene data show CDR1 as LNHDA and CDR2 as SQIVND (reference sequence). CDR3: CASSTDYSSYEQYF. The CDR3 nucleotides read TGTGCCAGTAGTACGGACTATAGCTCCTACGAGCAGTACTTC.

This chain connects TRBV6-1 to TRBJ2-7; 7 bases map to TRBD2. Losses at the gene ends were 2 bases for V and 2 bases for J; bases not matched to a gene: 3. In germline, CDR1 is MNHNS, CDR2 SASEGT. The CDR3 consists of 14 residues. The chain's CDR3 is CASSETLAAYEQYF. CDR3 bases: TGTGCCAGCAGTGAAACTCTAGCGGCCTACGAGCAGTACTTC.

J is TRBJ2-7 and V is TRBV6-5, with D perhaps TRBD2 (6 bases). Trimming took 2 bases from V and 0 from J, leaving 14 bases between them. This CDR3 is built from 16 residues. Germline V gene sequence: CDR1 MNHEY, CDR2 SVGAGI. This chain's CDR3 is CASSYVTPGGSYEQYF. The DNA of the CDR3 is TGTGCCAGCAGTTACGTGACACCCGGGGGCTCCTACGAGCAGTACTTC.

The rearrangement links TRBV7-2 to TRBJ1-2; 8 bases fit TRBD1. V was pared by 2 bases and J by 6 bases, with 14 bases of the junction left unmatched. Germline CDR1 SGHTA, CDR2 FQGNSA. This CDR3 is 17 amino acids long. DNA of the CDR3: TGTGCCAGCAGCTTAAGGCGCGGAGGCAGGGGGCTAAATGGCTACACCTTC. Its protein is CASSLRRGGRGLNGYTF.

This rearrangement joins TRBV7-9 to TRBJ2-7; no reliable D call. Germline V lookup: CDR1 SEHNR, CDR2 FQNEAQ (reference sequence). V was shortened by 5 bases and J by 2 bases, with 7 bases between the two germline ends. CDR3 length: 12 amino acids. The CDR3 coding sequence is TGTGCCAGCAGCCAAAACACCTACGAGCAGTACTTC. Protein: CASSQNTYEQYF.

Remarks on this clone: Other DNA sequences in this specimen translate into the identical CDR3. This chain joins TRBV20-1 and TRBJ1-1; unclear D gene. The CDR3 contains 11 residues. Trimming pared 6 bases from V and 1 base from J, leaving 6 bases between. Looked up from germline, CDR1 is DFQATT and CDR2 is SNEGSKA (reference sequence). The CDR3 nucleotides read TGCAGTGCCAGACGGAACACTGAAGCTTTCTTT. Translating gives CSARRNTEAFF.

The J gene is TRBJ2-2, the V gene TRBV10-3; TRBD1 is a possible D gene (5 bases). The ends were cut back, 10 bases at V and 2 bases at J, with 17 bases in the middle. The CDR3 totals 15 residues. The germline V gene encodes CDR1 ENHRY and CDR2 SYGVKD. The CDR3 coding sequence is TGTGCCAGCACCCAAGGTGGGGCAAACACCGGGGAGCTGTTTTTT. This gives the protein CASTQGGANTGELFF.

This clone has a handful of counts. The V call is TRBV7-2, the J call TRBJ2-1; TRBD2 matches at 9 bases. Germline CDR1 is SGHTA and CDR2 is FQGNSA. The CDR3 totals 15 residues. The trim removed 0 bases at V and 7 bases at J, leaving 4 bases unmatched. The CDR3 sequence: CASSLAAGGGNEQFF. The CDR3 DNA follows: TGTGCCAGCAGCTTAGCGGCGGGAGGGGGGAATGAGCAGTTCTTC.

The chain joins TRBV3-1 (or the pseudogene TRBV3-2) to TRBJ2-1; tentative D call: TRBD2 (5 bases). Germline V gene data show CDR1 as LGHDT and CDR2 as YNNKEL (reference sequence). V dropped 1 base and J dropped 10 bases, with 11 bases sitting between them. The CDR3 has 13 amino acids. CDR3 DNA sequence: TGTGCCAGCAGCCAAGGAGGGAGTAGGGAGCAGTTCTTC. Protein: CASSQGGSREQFF.